The rows below give T cell receptor beta chains drawn from one sample of a study of blood T cell repertoires in COVID-19. Clones were read by immunoSEQ multiplex PCR, and TCRdb kept only the in-frame ones, dropping some. The sample lists 250,000 to 300,000 clones; roughly 90% were seen once. Specimen: peripheral blood. Source of these receptors: a woman in her thirties with COVID-19, enrolled during active disease. The CDR3 runs from the conserved cysteine through the conserved F or W. D genes are given only for firm matches. Not all rows give a size; the values are once, few, many and, for expanded clones, a class.

d_gene,abundance,v_gene,j_gene,CDR3nt,CDR3aa
NA,NA,TRBV5-4,TRBJ1-2,TGTGCCAGCAGCTTGGTGGGCCGGCCCTATGGCTACACCTTC,CASSLVGRPYGYTF
NA,NA,TRBV30,TRBJ1-2,TGTGCCTGGAGCCTCACGGGAGAAGGAGGCTACACCTTC,CAWSLTGEGGYTF
NA,NA,TRBV5-1,TRBJ2-7,TGCGCCAGCAGCTTTTTCTCCGACGAGCAGTACTTC,CASSFFSDEQYF
NA,NA,TRBV6-5,TRBJ1-3,TGTGCCAGCAGTTACTCGAGACAGTCTGGAAACACCATATATTTT,CASSYSRQSGNTIYF
TRBD2,NA,TRBV27,TRBJ2-1,TGTGCCAGCTCCTACGGGCTAGCGGGAGTCAGTGAGCAGTTCTTC,CASSYGLAGVSEQFF
NA,NA,TRBV11-2,TRBJ1-4,TGTGCCAGCAGTTATGGAGGGGCCGCGGTGGGGGAAAAACTGTTTTTT,CASSYGGAAVGEKLFF
TRBD2,NA,TRBV11-2,TRBJ2-1,TGTGCCAGCAGCCCGCGAGCGGGACCCTACAATGAGCAGTTCTTC,CASSPRAGPYNEQFF
TRBD2,NA,TRBV7-8,TRBJ2-2,TGTGCCAGCAGCCCCCGACTAGCGGGAGGATCCGGGGAGCTGTTTTTT,CASSPRLAGGSGELFF
NA,NA,TRBV29-1,TRBJ2-7,TGCAGCGCCGTGAAGGGGAGGAACGAGCAGTACTTC,CSAVKGRNEQYF
NA,NA,TRBV5-1,TRBJ2-2,TGCGCCAGCAGTAATGCCGGGGAGCTGTTTTTT,CASSNAGELFF
TRBD1,NA,TRBV10-3,TRBJ2-3,TGTGCCACGTGCGACAGGGGCTCCGGCACAGATACGCAGTATTTT,CATCDRGSGTDTQYF
TRBD1,once,TRBV18,TRBJ2-3,TGTGCCAGCTCACCCCCGCAGGGACAGGGAACAGATACGCAGTATTTT,CASSPPQGQGTDTQYF
TRBD2,NA,TRBV19,TRBJ2-5,TGTGCCAGTAAGGTAGCGGGAACGGAGACCCAGTACTTC,CASKVAGTETQYF
TRBD2,NA,TRBV9,TRBJ2-1,TGTGCCAGCAGCCCTCGGGGGAGCGGGAGGAACTACAATGAGCAGTTCTTC,CASSPRGSGRNYNEQFF
TRBD1,NA,TRBV6-5,TRBJ1-6,TGTGCCAGCAGTACAGGGGCCGGCTCACCCCTCCACTTT,CASSTGAGSPLHF
NA,NA,TRBV3-1/TRBV3-2,TRBJ1-3,TGTGCCAGCAGCCAAGGAGGAGGCTCTGGAAACACCATATATTTT,CASSQGGGSGNTIYF
TRBD1,NA,TRBV4-1,TRBJ1-2,TGCGCCAGCAGCCAAGACGCTGACAGGGATGACGGCTACACCTTC,CASSQDADRDDGYTF
TRBD2,NA,TRBV6-5,TRBJ2-7,TGTGCCAGCAGACCCGGAGGCGCGGGAGCCTACGAGCAGTACTTC,CASRPGGAGAYEQYF
NA,NA,TRBV10-1,TRBJ2-1,TGCGCCAGCAGTGACGGAGGGCTGGGCAATGAGCAGTTCTTC,CASSDGGLGNEQFF
TRBD2,NA,TRBV30,TRBJ2-2,TGTGCCTGGAGGAGAGCGGGAGGGCCAGCGAACACCGGGGAGCTGTTTTTT,CAWRRAGGPANTGELFF
NA,NA,TRBV5-5,TRBJ2-7,TGTGCCAGCAGCCCTTCCTACGAGCAGTACTTC,CASSPSYEQYF
TRBD1,NA,TRBV2,TRBJ1-2,TGTGCCAGCAGCGTGACCCGGACAGGGCAACACTATGGCTACACCTTC,CASSVTRTGQHYGYTF
TRBD1,NA,TRBV6-5,TRBJ2-7,TGTGCCACCTACGACAGGGTCTACGAGCAGTACTTC,CATYDRVYEQYF
NA,NA,TRBV20-1,TRBJ2-1,TGCAGTGCTAGAGTAGTGAATGAGCAGTTCTTC,CSARVVNEQFF
TRBD1,once,TRBV5-6,TRBJ1-2,TGTGCCAGCAGCCGAGACAGGGACGGATTAGGGGGCTACACCTTC,CASSRDRDGLGGYTF
TRBD2,NA,TRBV7-8,TRBJ2-1,TGTGCCAGCAGCTTAGAGCGGGAGCCCCGATACAATGAGCAGTTCTTC,CASSLEREPRYNEQFF
TRBD2,NA,TRBV5-1,TRBJ2-1,TGCGCCAGCAGCTTGGCCGAGGGAGGGCCTAATGAGCAGTTCTTC,CASSLAEGGPNEQFF
TRBD2,NA,TRBV4-2,TRBJ2-3,TGTGCCAGCAGCCCTAGCGGGGAGGGGCCAGATACGCAGTATTTT,CASSPSGEGPDTQYF
NA,NA,TRBV6-5,TRBJ1-5,TGTGCCAGCAGTTACGGGGGCTTCGACAATCAGCCCCAGCATTTT,CASSYGGFDNQPQHF
TRBD1,NA,TRBV2,TRBJ2-1,TGTGCCAGCAGAGCGGGACAGGGGAAAGTTGAGCAGTTCTTC,CASRAGQGKVEQFF
NA,NA,TRBV27,TRBJ2-7,TGTGCCAGCAGCCTTTTAGACAGGTTCCACGAGCAGTACTTC,CASSLLDRFHEQYF
NA,NA,TRBV11-2,TRBJ2-7,TGTGCCAGCAGCATCGGACAGACCTACGAGCAGTACTTC,CASSIGQTYEQYF
NA,NA,TRBV6-6,TRBJ1-1,TGTGCCAGCACCGAGGGGAACACTGAAGCTTTCTTT,CASTEGNTEAFF
NA,NA,TRBV10-3,TRBJ1-1,TGTGCCATCAGGGCCCGGGACACCCTAGGGACTGAAGCTTTCTTT,CAIRARDTLGTEAFF
NA,NA,TRBV4-2,TRBJ2-1,TGTGCCAGCAGCCAAGGGCGGCGCGCCCCAGAGCAGTTCTTC,CASSQGRRAPEQFF
NA,once,TRBV4-1,TRBJ2-7,TGCGCCAGCAGCCAAGAACCTAGCCCCGTCGAGCAGTACTTC,CASSQEPSPVEQYF
TRBD2,NA,TRBV4-3,TRBJ2-2,TGCGCCAGCAGCCACGGCGGGAGCACCGGGGAGCTGTTTTTT,CASSHGGSTGELFF
NA,once,TRBV6-5,TRBJ2-7,TGTGCCAGCAGTTACTCGCGAAGGGGCTACGAGCAGTACTTC,CASSYSRRGYEQYF
TRBD2,NA,TRBV24-1,TRBJ2-3,TGTGCCACCAGTGATTTTGGACTAGCGGGGGACACAGATACGCAGTATTTT,CATSDFGLAGDTDTQYF
NA,NA,TRBV21-1,TRBJ2-1,TGTGCCAGCAGCAAAGCGCGAGGGACTAGGGGTAAGTACAATGAGCAGTTCTTC,CASSKARGTRGKYNEQFF
NA,NA,TRBV7-3,TRBJ2-5,TGTGCCAGCAGCCGAGCGGGCGGGCTGGAGACCCAGTACTTC,CASSRAGGLETQYF
NA,NA,TRBV28,TRBJ2-7,TGTGCCAGCAGTTTTGTGGACAGTACCTACGAGCAGTACTTC,CASSFVDSTYEQYF
TRBD1,few,TRBV6-5,TRBJ1-2,TGTGCCAGTGCCGATCCCCGAGGGACAGATCGTGGCTACACCTTC,CASADPRGTDRGYTF
NA,once,TRBV11-1,TRBJ2-7,TGTGCCAGCAGTTCCAGAAGCTCCTACGAGCAGTACTTC,CASSSRSSYEQYF
TRBD2,NA,TRBV4-2,TRBJ2-7,TGTGCCAGCAGCCAAAGGACTAGCGGCTCCTACGAGCAGTACTTC,CASSQRTSGSYEQYF
NA,NA,TRBV19,TRBJ2-3,TGTGCCAGTCCACAGTCCTCCAAGGGGAATATGGCAGATACGCAGTATTTT,CASPQSSKGNMADTQYF
NA,NA,TRBV2,TRBJ1-1,TGTGCGAGCAGCCAGGGACTTTCCGCTGAAGCTTTCTTT,CASSQGLSAEAFF